This TCR beta chain was sequenced in a study of T cells in Graves' hyperthyroidism and ophthalmopathy. For the study at large: Before treatment of any kind, peripheral blood was taken at initial diagnosis. Broader study findings: Ophthalmopathy was separated from stable hyperthyroidism by a 13 V-J model. Median prediction lead before ophthalmopathy onset was 5 to 7 months with the model.

Turning to this clonotype: Antigen: not known.

Researchers amplified the TCR beta CDR3 regions from RNA transcripts. The primer set for the first-round RT-PCR of the TCR CDR3 was HTBI. TCRdb analysed the multiplex PCR reads with MiXCR anew, one entry per CDR3 protein. The repertoire holds about 500,000 distinct CDR3 sequences, with 15% to 20% as singletons. The specimen sequenced was blood. The source of this sequence is a woman under 40 with Graves' ophthalmopathy.

CDR3 nucleotides: TGTGCCACCAGTGACCCCTGGGGGTCTGCGTATTTT. Its protein product is CATSDPWGSAYF. The gene calls are TRBV24-1 and TRBJ2-3, with D perhaps assigned TRBD1 or TRBD2 (5 bases each). In germline, CDR1 is KGHDR, CDR2 SFDVKD. This CDR3 has 12 residues. V lost 4 bases and J lost 14, with 15 bases in between.